Here is one T cell receptor (beta chain) with its context. The CDR3 runs to 15 residues. V was pared by 5 bases and J by 4 bases, with 19 bases between. Per germline, CDR1 SQVTM and CDR2 ANQGSEA. Stated time point: newly diagnosed GD, antithyroid drugs for less than 3 months. Extracted RNA from PBMCs served as the source of the TCR library. The data stem from a study of regulatory T cells in long-lasting Graves disease. iRepertoire HTBI primers and Arm-PCR of CDR3 regions built TCR beta libraries. TCRdb used MiXCR to reprocess the multiplex PCR reads, holding one entry per CDR3 protein. The profile shows about 310,000 distinct CDR3 sequences, 15% to 20% of them singletons.

The TCR comes from a female donor with Graves disease. Sequenced material: peripheral blood mononuclear cells (PBMCs), taken at new diagnosis, from a patient treated with antithyroid drugs. V gene TRBV29-1 combines with J gene TRBJ2-3, with a weak D call TRBD2 (6 bases). The CDR3 DNA reads as TGCAGCGTTCAGTATTCGCGGGAAATGGCAGATACGCAGTATTTT. Amino acid sequence: CSVQYSREMADTQYF.